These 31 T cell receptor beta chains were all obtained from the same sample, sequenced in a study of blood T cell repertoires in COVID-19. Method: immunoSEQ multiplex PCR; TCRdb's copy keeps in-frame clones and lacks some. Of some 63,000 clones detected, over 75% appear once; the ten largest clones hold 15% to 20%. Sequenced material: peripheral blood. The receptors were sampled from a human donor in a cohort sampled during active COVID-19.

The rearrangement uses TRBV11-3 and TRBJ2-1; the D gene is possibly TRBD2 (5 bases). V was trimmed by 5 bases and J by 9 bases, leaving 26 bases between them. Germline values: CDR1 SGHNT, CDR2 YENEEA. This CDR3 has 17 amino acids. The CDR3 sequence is CASSPLFSGVSQSEQFF. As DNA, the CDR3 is TGTGCCAGCAGCCCGCTCTTTTCCGGGGTCAGCCAGAGTGAGCAGTTCTTC.

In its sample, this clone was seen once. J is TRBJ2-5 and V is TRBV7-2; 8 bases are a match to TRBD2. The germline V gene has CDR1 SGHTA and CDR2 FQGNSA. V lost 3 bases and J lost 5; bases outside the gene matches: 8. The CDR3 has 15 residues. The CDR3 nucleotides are TGTGCCAGCAGCTTCAGCGGGGGCCCGGGGGAGACCCAGTACTTC. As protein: CASSFSGGPGETQYF.

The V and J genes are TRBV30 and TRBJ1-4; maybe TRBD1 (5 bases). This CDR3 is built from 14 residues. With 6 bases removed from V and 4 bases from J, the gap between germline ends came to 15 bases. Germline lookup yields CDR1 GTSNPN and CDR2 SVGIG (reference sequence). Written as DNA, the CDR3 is TGTGCCTGCTTCTTGGGGGGGTTTAATGAAAAACTGTTTTTT. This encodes CACFLGGFNEKLFF. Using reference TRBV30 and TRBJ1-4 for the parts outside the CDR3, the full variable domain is SQTIHQWPATLVQPVGSPLSLECTVEGTSNPNLYWYRQAAGRGLQLLFYSVGIGQISSEVPQNLSASRPQDRQFILSSKKLLLSDSGFYLCACFLGGFNEKLFFGSGTQLSVL.

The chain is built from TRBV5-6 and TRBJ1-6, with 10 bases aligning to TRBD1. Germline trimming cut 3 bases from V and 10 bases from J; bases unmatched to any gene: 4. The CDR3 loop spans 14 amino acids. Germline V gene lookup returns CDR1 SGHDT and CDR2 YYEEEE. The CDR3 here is CASSSGQGGSPLHF. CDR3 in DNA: TGTGCCAGCAGCTCCGGACAGGGGGGATCACCCCTCCACTTT.

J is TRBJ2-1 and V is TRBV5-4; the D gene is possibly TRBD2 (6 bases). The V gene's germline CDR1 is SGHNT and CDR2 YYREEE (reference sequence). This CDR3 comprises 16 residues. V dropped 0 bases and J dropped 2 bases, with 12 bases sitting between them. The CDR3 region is CASSLGGEIAYNEQFF. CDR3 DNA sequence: TGTGCCAGCAGCTTGGGGGGGGAGATAGCCTACAATGAGCAGTTCTTC. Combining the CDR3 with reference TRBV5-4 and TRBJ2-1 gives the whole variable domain ETGVTQSPTHLIKTRGQQVTLRCSSQSGHNTVSWYQQALGQGPQFIFQYYREEENGRGNFPPRFSGLQFPNYSSELNVNALELDDSALYLCASSLGGEIAYNEQFFGPGTRLTVL.

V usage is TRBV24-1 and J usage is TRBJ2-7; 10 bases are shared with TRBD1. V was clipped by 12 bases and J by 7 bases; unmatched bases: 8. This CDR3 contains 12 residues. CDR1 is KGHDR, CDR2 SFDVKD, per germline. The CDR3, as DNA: TGTGCCGCGGTGGGACAGGGGTATGAGCAGTACTTC. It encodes CAAVGQGYEQYF.

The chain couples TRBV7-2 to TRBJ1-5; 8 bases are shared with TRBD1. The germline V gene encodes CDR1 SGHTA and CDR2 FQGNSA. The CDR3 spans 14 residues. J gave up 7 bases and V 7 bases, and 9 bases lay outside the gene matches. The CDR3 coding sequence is TGTGCCAGCAACGACAGGGGACGGGGGCAGCCCCAGCATTTT. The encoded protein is CASNDRGRGQPQHF. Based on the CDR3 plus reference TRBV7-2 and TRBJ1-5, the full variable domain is GAGVSQSPSNKVTEKGKDVELRCDPISGHTALYWYRQSLGQGLEFLIYFQGNSAPDKSGLPSDRFSAERTGGSVSTLTIQRTQQEDSAVYLCASNDRGRGQPQHFGDGTRLSIL.

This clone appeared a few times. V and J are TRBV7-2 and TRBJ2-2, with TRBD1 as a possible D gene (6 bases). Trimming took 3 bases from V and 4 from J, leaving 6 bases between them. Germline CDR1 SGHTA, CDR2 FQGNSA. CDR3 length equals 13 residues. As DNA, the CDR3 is TGTGCCAGCAGCTTCAGGGGCACCGGGGAGCTGTTTTTT. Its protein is CASSFRGTGELFF.

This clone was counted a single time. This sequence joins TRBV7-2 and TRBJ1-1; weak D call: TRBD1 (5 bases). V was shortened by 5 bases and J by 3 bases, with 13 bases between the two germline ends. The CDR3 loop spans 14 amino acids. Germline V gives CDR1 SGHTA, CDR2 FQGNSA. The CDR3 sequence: CASSPPDRDTEAFF. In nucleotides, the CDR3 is TGTGCCAGCAGCCCGCCCGACAGAGACACTGAAGCTTTCTTT.

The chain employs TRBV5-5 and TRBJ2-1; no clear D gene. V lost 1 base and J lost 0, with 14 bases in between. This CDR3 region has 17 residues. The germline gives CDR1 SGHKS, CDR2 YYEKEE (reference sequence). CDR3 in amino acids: CASSLSGSGSSYNEQFF. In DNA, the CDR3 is TGTGCCAGCAGCTTGTCAGGTTCTGGATCCTCCTACAATGAGCAGTTCTTC.

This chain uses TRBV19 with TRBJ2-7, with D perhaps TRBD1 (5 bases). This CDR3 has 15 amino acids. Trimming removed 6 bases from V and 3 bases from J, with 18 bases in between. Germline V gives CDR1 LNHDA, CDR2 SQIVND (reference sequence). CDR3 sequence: CASSTQGVSYYEQYF. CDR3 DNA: TGTGCCAGTAGCACCCAGGGTGTCTCTTACTACGAGCAGTACTTC.

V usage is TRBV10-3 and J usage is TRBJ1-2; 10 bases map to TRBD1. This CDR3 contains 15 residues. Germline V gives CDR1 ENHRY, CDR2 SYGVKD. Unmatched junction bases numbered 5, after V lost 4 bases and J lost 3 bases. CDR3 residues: CAISAPGQGYYGYTF. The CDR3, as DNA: TGTGCCATCAGTGCTCCGGGACAGGGGTACTATGGCTACACCTTC.

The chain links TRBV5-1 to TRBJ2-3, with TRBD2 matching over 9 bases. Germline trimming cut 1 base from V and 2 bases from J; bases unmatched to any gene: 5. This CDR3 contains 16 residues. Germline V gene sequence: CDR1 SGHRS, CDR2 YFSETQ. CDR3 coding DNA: TGCGCCAGCAGCTTGATTAGCGGGGGCGACACAGATACGCAGTATTTT. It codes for CASSLISGGDTDTQYF.

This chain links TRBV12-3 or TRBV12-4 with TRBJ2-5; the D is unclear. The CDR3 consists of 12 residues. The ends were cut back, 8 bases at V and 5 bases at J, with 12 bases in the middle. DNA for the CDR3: TGTGCCAGCGGCCCACAGCCGGAGACCCAGTACTTC. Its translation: CASGPQPETQYF.

The CDR3: CATSRNHYTQGAVQYF. In DNA, the CDR3 is TGTGCCACCAGCAGGAACCACTATACCCAGGGGGCTGTTCAGTACTTC. The chain employs TRBV15 and TRBJ2-4; 8 bases map to TRBD1. Germline loops: CDR1 LNHNV, CDR2 YYDKDF (reference sequence). V lost 3 bases to trimming and J lost 11 bases; unmatched junction nucleotides: 15. The CDR3 totals 16 residues.

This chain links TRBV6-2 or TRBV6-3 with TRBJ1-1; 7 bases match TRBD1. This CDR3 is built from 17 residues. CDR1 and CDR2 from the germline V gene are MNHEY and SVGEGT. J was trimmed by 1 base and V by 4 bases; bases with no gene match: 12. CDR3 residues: CASSSPAQGRANTEAFF. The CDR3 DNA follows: TGTGCCAGCAGTTCCCCTGCACAGGGGCGAGCGAACACTGAAGCTTTCTTT.

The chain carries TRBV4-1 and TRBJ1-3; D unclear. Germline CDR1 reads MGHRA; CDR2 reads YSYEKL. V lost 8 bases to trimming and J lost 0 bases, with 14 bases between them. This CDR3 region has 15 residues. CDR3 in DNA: TGCGCCAGCGGGGTCGGAGGGTTCTCTGGAAACACCATATATTTT. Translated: CASGVGGFSGNTIYF.

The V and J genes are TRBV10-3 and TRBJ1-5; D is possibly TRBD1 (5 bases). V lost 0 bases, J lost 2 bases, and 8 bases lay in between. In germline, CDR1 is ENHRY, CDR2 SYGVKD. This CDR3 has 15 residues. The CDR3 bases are TGTGCCATCAGTGAGTCGGGGGGAGGCAATCAGCCCCAGCATTTT. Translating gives CAISESGGGNQPQHF.

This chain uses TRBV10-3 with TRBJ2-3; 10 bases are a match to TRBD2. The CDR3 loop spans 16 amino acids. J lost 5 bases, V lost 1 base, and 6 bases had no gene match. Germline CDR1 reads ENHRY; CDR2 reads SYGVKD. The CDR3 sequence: CAISEYQRGGQDTQYF. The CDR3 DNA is TGTGCCATCAGTGAGTACCAGCGGGGGGGGCAAGATACGCAGTATTTT.

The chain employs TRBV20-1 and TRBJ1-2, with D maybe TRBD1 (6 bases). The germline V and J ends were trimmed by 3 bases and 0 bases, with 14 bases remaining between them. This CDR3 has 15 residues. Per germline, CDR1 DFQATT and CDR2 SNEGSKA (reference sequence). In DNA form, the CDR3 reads TGCAGTGCTAGTCCCCCCCAGGGGCCTAACTATGGCTACACCTTC. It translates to CSASPPQGPNYGYTF.

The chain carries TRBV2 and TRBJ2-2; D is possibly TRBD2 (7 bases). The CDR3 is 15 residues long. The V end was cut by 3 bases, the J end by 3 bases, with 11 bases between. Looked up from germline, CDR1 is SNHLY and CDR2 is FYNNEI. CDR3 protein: CASSDAGAYTGELFF. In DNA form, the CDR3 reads TGTGCCAGCAGTGACGCGGGGGCCTACACCGGGGAGCTGTTTTTT.

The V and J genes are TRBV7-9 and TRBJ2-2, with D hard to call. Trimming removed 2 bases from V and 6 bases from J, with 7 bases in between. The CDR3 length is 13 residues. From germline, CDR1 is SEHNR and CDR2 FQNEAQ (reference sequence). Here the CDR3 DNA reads TGTGCCAGCAGCTTACAGGTAGCCGGGGAGCTGTTTTTT. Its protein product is CASSLQVAGELFF.

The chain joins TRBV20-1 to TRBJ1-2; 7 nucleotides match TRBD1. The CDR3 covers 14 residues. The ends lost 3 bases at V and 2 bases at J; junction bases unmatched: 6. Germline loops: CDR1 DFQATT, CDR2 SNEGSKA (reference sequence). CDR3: CSASPQQGNYGYTF. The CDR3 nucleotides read TGCAGTGCTAGTCCCCAACAGGGGAACTATGGCTACACCTTC.

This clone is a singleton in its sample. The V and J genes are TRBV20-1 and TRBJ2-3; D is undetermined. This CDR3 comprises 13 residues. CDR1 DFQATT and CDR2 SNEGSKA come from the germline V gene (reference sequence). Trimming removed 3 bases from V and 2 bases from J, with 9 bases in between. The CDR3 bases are TGCAGTGCTAGTCAGGCTTCCACAGATACGCAGTATTTT. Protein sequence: CSASQASTDTQYF.

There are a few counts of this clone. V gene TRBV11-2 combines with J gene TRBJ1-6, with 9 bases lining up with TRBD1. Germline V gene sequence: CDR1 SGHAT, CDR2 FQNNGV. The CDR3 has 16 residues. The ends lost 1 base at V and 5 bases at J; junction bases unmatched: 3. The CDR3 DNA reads TGTGCCAGCAGCTTAGCCGGGACAGGGAATAATTCACCCCTCCACTTT. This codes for CASSLAGTGNNSPLHF.

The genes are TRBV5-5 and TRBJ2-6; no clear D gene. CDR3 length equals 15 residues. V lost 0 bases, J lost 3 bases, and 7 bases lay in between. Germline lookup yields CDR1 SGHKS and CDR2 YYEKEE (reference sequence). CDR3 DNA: TGTGCCAGCAGCTTGGGGTTGAGTGGGGCCAACGTCCTGACTTTC. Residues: CASSLGLSGANVLTF.

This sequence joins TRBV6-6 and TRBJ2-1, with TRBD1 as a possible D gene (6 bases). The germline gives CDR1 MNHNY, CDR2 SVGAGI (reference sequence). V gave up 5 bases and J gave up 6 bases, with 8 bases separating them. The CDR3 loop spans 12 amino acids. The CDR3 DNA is TGTGCCAGCAGTCCACAGGGCAATGAGCAGTTCTTC. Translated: CASSPQGNEQFF.

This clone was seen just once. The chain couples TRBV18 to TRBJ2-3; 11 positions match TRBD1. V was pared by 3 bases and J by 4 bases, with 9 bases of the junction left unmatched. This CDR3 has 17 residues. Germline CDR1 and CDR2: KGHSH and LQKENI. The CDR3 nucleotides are TGTGCCAGCTCACCTTTATCTGGGGGACAGGGGGCAGATACGCAGTATTTT. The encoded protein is CASSPLSGGQGADTQYF. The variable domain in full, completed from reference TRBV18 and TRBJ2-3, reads NAGVMQNPRHLVRRRGQEARLRCSPMKGHSHVYWYRQLPEEGLKFMVYLQKENIIDESGMPKERFSAEFPKEGPSILRIQQVVRGDSAAYFCASSPLSGGQGADTQYFGPGTRLTVL.

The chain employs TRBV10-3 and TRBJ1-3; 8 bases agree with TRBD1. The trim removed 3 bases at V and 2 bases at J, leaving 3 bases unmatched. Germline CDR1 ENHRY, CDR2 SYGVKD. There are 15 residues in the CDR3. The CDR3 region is CAISEGQGPGNTIYF. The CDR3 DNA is TGTGCCATCAGTGAAGGACAGGGTCCTGGAAACACCATATATTTT.

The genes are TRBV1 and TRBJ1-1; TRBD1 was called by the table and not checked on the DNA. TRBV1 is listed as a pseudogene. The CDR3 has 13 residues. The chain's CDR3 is CTSSGQGFTEAFF. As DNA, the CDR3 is TGCACCAGCAGCGGACAGGGCTTCACTGAAGCTTTCTTT.

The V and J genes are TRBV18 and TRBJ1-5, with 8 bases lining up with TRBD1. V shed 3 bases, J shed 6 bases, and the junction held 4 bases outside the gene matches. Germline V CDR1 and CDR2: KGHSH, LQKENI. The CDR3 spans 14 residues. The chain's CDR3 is CASSPDRGIQPQHF. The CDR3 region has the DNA TGTGCCAGCTCACCCGACAGGGGTATTCAGCCCCAGCATTTT.